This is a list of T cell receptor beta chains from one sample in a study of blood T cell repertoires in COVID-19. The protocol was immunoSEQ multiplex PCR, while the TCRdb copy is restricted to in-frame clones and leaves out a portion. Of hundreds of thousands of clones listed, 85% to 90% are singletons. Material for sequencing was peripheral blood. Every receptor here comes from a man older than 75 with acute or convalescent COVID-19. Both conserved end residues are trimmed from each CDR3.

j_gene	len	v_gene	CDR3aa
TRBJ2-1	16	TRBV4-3	ASSQEVTSSGSYNEQF
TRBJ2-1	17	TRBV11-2	ASSWRAGLAGVSGNEQF
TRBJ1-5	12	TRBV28	ASSSRGGPSPQH
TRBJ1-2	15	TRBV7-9	ASSLTGTGPLSYGYT
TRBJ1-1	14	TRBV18	ASSLNGVGIGTEAF
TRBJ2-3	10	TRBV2	ATHRGRDTQY
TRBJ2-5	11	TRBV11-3	ASSLPGVETQY
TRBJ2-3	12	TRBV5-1	ASSLQREADTQY
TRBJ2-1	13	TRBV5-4	ASSPLAHLYNEQF
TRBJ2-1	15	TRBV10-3	AISGWTSGSSYNEQF
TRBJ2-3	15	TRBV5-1	ASSVPGQGAARGTQY
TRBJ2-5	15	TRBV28	ASSLTSAAGDLETQY
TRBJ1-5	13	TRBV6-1	ASSDLQYSNQPQH
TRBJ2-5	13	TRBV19	ATTAGGGSGETQY
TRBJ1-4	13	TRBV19	ASSRQGGTNEKLF
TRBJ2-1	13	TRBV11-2	ASSLDPGSNNEQF
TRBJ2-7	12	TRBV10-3	AISRDRGLNEQY
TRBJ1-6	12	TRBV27	ASGLTGGNSPLH
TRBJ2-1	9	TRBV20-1	SASRGDEQF
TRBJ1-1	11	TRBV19	ASAPGQGFRSF
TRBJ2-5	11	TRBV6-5	ASSFTGEETQY
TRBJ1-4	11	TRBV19	ASSWGFNEKLF
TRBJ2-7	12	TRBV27	ASRPPGQGYEQY
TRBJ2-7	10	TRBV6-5	ASLAGPYEQY
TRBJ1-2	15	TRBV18	ASSPLGQGSSNYGYT
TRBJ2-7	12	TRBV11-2	ASSLAAVSYEQY
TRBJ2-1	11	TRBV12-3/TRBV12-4	ASTPNVGFEQF
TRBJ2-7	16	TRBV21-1	ASSKALRTRERFYEQY
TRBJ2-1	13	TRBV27	ASSLQGANPLSQF
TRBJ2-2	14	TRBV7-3	ASSLRRQGGTGELF
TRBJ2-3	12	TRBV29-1	SVELAGVPDTQY
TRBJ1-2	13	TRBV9	ASSPGQGFWDGYT
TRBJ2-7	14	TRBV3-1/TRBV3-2	ASSQEDQGRGYEQY
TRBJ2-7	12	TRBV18	ASSPGTGAYEQY
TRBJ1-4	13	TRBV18	ASSPADRHNEKLF
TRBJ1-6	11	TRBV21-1	ASSNYKNSPLH
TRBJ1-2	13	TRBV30	AWRHDRGGNYGYT
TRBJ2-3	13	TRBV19	ASSTSGTQGDTQY
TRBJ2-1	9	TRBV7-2	ASSFLNEQF
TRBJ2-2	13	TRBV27	ASRVLAEGAGELF
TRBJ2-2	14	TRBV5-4	ASTMGGARDTGELF
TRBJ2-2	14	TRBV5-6	ASSLEYPGMTGELF
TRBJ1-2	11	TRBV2	ASNPWRAYGYT
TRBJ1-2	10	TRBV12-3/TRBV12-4	ASSLPLYGYT
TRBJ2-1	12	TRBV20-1	SASSSGRRNEQF